This T cell receptor (beta chain) was sequenced for a study of T cell responses to AZD1222 COVID-19 vaccine. Whole-study context: Second doses that came at about 4 or about 12 weeks were put together. Regarding the study as a whole: Following two doses of AZD1222, Spike-specific TCR breadth and depth rose.

Sequencing used immunoSEQ multiplex PCR; TCRdb keeps in-frame clones, though not all of them. The data show more than 100,000 clones, with approximately 85% seen just once and less than 8% held by the top ten. About this clone itself: Its specificity is not known.

Germline lookup yields CDR1 KGHDR and CDR2 SFDVKD. Trimming pared 6 bases from V and 6 bases from J, leaving 10 bases between. The CDR3 loop spans 12 amino acids. This sequence joins TRBV24-1 and TRBJ1-2; D uncertain. This TCR was sampled from an adult in good health. The sequences come from peripheral blood, collected on day 0 of AZD1222 vaccination. DNA for the CDR3: TGTGCCACCAGTCTAGGGTCGGATGGCTACACCTTC. Amino acids: CATSLGSDGYTF.